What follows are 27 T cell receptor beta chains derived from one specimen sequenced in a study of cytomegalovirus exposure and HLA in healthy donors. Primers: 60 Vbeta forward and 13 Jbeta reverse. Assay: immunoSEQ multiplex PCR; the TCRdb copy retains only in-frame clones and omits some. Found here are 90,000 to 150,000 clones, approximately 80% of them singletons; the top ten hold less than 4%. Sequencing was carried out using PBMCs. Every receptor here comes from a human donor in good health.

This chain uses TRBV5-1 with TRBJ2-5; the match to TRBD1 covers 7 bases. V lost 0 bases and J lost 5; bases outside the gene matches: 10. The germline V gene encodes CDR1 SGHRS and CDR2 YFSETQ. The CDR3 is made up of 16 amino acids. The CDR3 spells CASSLGGQVMVETQYF. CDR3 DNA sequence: TGCGCCAGCAGCTTGGGAGGACAGGTTATGGTGGAGACCCAGTACTTC.

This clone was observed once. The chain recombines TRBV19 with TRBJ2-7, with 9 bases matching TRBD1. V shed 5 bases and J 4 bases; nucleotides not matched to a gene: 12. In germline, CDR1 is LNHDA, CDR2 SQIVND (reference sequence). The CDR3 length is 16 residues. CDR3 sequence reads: CASSFGGSGTGYEQYF. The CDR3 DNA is TGTGCCAGTAGTTTTGGAGGGTCGGGGACAGGGTACGAGCAGTACTTC. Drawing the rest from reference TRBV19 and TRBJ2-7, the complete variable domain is DGGITQSPKYLFRKEGQNVTLSCEQNLNHDAMYWYRQDPGQGLRLIYYSQIVNDFQKGDIAEGYSVSREKKESFPLTVTSAQKNPTAFYLCASSFGGSGTGYEQYFGPGTRLTVT.

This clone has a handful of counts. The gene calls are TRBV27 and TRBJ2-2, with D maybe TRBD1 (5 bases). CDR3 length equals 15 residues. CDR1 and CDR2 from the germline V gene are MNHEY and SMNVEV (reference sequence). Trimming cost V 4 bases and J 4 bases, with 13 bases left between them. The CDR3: CASSSRVRGTGELFF. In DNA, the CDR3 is TGTGCCAGCAGTTCCAGGGTACGAGGCACCGGGGAGCTGTTTTTT.

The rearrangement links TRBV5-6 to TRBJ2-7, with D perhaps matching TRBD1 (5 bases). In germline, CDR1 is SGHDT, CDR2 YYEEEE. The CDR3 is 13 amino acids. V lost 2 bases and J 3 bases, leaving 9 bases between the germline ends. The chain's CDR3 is CASSFKGHYEQYF. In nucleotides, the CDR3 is TGTGCCAGCAGCTTCAAGGGGCACTACGAGCAGTACTTC.

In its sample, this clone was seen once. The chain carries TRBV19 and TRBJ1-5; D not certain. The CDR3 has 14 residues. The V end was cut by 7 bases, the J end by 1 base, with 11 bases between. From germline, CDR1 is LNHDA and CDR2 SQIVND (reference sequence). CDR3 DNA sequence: TGTGCCAGTACCCTCGTAGCGAGCAATCAGCCCCAGCATTTT. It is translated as CASTLVASNQPQHF.

The chain's CDR3 is CASIEFLGGDYEQYF. The CDR3 nucleotides read TGTGCCAGCATCGAATTTCTTGGAGGCGATTACGAGCAGTACTTC. The chain recombines TRBV28 with TRBJ2-7, with D perhaps matching TRBD2 (5 bases). The V gene lost 7 bases and the J gene lost 4 bases, with 20 bases spanning the gap. Germline CDR1 is MDHEN and CDR2 is SYDVKM. CDR3 length: 15 residues.

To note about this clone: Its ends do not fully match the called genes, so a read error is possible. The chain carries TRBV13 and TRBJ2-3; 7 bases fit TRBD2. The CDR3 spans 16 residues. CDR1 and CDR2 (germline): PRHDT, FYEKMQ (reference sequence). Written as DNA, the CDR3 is TGTGCCAGCAGCTTCATCGGGAGGTCTAGCACGGATACGCAGTATTTT. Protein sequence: CASSFIGRSSTDTQYF. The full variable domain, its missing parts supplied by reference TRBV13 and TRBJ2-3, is AAGVIQSPRHLIKEKRETATLKCYPIPRHDTVYWYQQGPGQDPQFLISFYEKMQSDKGSIPDRFSAQQFSDYHSELNMSSLELGDSALYFCASSFIGRSSTDTQYFGPGTRLTVL.

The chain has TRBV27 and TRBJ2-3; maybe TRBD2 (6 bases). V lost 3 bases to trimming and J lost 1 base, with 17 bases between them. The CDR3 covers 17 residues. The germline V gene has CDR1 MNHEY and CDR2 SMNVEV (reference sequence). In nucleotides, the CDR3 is TGTGCCAGCAGTTTGGCTGGGGTCAGACTAGGCACAGATACGCAGTATTTT. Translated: CASSLAGVRLGTDTQYF.

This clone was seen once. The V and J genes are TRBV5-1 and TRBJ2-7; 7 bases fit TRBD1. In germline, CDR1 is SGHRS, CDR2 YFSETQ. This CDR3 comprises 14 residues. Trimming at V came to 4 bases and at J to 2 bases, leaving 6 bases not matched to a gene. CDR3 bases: TGCGCCAGCAGCGGAACAGGGGCGGCCTACGAGCAGTACTTC. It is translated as CASSGTGAAYEQYF.

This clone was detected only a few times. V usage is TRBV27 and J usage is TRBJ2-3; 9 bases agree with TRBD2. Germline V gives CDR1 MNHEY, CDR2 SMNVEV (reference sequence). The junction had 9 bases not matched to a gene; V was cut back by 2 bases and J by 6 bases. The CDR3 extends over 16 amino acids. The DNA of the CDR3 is TGTGCCAGCAGTTTAGGTGGCGGGAGGGCCCTGGATACGCAGTATTTT. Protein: CASSLGGGRALDTQYF.

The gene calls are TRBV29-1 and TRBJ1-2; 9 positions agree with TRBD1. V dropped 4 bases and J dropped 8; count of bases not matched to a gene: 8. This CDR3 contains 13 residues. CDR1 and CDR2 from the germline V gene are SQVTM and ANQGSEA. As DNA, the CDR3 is TGCAGCGTTGCCGGGACAGGGTTGGTCGGCTACACCTTC. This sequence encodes CSVAGTGLVGYTF.

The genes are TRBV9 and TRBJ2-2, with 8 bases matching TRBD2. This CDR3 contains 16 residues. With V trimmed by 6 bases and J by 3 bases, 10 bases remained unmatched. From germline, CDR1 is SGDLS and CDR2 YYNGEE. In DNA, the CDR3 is TGTGCCAGCATCAACCTCCCAGCGGGAGACACCGGGGAGCTGTTTTTT. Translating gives CASINLPAGDTGELFF.

The CDR3 DNA reads TGTGCCAGCAGCCCCGGACAGGGTCACTACGAGCAGTACTTC. Translating it yields CASSPGQGHYEQYF. V and J are TRBV7-3 and TRBJ2-7, with 8 bases that match TRBD1. Germline CDR1 is SGHTA and CDR2 is FQGTGA. Trimming took 5 bases from V and 3 from J; bases not matched to a gene: 6. CDR3 length: 14 residues.

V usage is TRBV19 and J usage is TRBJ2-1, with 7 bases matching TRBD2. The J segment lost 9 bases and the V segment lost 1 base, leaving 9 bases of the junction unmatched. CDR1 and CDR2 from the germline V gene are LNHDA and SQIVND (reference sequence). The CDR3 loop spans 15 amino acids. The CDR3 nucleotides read TGTGCCAGTAGTATAGTTTCTAGCGGTGTCGGTGAGCAGTTCTTC. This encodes CASSIVSSGVGEQFF.

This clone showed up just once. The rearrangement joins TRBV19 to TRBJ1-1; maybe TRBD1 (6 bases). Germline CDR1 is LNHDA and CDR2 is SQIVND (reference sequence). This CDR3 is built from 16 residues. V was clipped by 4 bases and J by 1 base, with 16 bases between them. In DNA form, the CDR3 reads TGTGCCAGTAGTACGCGGATAATACAGGGGAACACTGAAGCTTTCTTT. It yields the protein CASSTRIIQGNTEAFF.

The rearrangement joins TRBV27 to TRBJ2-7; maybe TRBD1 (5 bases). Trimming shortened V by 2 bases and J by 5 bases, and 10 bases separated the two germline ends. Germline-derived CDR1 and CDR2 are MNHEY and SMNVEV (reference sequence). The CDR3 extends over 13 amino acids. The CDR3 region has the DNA TGTGCCAGCAGTTTACGGCCAGGGAACGAGCAGTACTTC. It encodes CASSLRPGNEQYF.

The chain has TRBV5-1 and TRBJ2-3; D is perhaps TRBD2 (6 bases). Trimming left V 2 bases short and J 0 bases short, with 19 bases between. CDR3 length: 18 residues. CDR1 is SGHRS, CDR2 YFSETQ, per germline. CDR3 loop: CASSFTPLREYSTDTQYF. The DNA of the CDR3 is TGCGCCAGCAGCTTCACACCCCTCCGGGAGTACAGCACAGATACGCAGTATTTT.

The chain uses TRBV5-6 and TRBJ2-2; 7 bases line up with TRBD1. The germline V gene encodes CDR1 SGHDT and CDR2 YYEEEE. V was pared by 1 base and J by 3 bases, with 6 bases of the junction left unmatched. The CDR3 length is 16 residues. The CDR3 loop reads CASSLLGQGDTGELFF. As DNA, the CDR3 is TGTGCCAGCAGCTTGCTTGGGCAGGGGGACACCGGGGAGCTGTTTTTT. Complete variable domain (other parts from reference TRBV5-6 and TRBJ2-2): DAGVTQSPTHLIKTRGQQVTLRCSPKSGHDTVSWYQQALGQGPQFIFQYYEEEERQRGNFPDRFSGHQFPNYSSELNVNALLLGDSALYLCASSLLGQGDTGELFFGEGSRLTVL.

Here the CDR3 reads CASSLGSASGNTIYF. Here the CDR3 DNA reads TGTGCCAGCAGCTTAGGCAGCGCCTCTGGAAACACCATATATTTT. The genes are TRBV7-8 and TRBJ1-3; D not certain. The CDR3 sequence is 15 residues long. V was clipped by 1 base and J by 0 bases, with 7 bases between them. Germline CDR1 reads SGHVS; CDR2 reads FQNEAQ.

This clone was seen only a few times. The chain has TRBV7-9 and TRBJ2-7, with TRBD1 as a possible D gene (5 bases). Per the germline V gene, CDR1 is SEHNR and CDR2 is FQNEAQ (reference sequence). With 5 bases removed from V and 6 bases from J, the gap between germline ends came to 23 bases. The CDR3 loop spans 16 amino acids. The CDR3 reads CASSPTRDWGRGEQYF. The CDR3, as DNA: TGTGCCAGCAGCCCTACACGTGACTGGGGCCGCGGCGAGCAGTACTTC.

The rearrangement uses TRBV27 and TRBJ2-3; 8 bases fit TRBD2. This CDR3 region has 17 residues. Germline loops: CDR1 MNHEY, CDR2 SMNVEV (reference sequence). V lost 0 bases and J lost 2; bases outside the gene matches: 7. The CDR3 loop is CASSLSWIAGSTDTQYF. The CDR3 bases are TGTGCCAGCAGTTTATCGTGGATAGCGGGGTCCACAGATACGCAGTATTTT.

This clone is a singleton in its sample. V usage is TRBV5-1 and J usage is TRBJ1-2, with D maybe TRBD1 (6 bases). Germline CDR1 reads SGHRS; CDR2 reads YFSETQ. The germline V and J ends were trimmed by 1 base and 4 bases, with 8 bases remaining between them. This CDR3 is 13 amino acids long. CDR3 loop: CASSLTGRYGYTF. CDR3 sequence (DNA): TGCGCCAGCAGCTTGACAGGGCGCTATGGCTACACCTTC.

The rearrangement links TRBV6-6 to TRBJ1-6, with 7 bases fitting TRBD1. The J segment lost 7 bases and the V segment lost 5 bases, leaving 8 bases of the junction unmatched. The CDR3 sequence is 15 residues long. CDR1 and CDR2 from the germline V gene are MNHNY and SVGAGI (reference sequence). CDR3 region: CASSNRQGMNSPLHF. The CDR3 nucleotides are TGTGCCAGCAGTAACCGACAGGGAATGAATTCACCCCTCCACTTT.

The CDR3 nucleotides read TGTGCCAGCAGCGTTAGCGGCCCGATCTCCTACGAGCAGTACTTC. Translating gives CASSVSGPISYEQYF. The V and J genes are TRBV27 and TRBJ2-7, with D maybe TRBD2 (6 bases). The V gene's germline CDR1 is MNHEY and CDR2 SMNVEV (reference sequence). Trimming pared 6 bases from V and 0 bases from J, leaving 15 bases between. This CDR3 has 15 amino acids.

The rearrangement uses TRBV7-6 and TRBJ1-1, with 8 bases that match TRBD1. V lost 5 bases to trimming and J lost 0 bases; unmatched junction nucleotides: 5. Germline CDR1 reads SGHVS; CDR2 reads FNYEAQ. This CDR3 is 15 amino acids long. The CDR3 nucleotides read TGTGCCAGCAGCGCCCGACAGGGGATGAACACTGAAGCTTTCTTT. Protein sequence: CASSARQGMNTEAFF.

CDR3 bases: TGTGCCAGCAGTTTATACGGAGGGTCCAATCAGCCCCAGCATTTT. This sequence encodes CASSLYGGSNQPQHF. The chain couples TRBV27 to TRBJ1-5, with D uncertain. Looked up from germline, CDR1 is MNHEY and CDR2 is SMNVEV (reference sequence). The V gene lost 1 base and the J gene lost 3 bases, with 10 bases spanning the gap. CDR3 length: 15 residues.

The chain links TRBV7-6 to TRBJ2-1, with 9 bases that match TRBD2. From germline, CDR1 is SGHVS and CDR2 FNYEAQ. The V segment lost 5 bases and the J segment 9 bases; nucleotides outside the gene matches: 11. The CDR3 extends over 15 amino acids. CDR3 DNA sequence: TGTGCCAGCAGCCCCCGTATAGCGGGAGTGGGTGAGCAGTTCTTC. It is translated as CASSPRIAGVGEQFF.